Listed here is a single TCR beta chain. The specificity of this receptor is unknown. The sample holds no much larger clone one base away, and base qualities are not on file. The data are from a study of T-cell memory formation after mild COVID-19 (dated by TCRdb to the early 2020s). Some background on the complete study: TCR sequence clusters from the two donors were largely donor specific. The cohort comprised two young, previously healthy adult volunteers, one female and one male. T-cell clones expanding and contracting after mild COVID-19 in two donors were tracked by longitudinal TCRalpha and TCRbeta repertoire sequencing.

Broad study findings and their caveats: Only a couple of mild cases were covered by the study, and larger cohorts that include severe cases with pre-infection samples were considered necessary. Some responding clones were detected in pre-infection memory, suggesting pre-existing cross-reactive memory T cells joined the SARS-CoV-2 response. Contracting CD4+ clones were found mainly in CM and EM memory subsets, while CD8+ clones were enriched in EMRA. Balanced CD4/CD8 phenotypes were observed for clones contracting from day 15 to 85, whereas a bias towards CD4+ was observed for a second wave of clones expanding from day 15 to 37. Whether the second-wave clones peaking on day 37 were SARS-CoV-2 specific was not confirmed.

TCRdb names Illumina NovaSeq 6000 as the instrument used. TCRalpha and TCRbeta cDNA libraries were built by 5'RACE with constant-segment primers, adding sample barcodes and unique molecular identifiers. RNA was extracted from every sample with Trizol reagent. Libraries were amplified in two PCR steps, with a second sample barcode and Illumina TruSeq adapters added in the second step. Libraries were sequenced on an Illumina NovaSeq with 2 x 150 bp paired-end reads. From the authors' description of their analysis: Demultiplexing of reads and collapsing into UMI-guided consensus sequences were performed with migec v1.2.7. Using mixcr v2.1.11, UMI consensuses were aligned to TRA and TRB V and J templates and then assembled into clonotypes. Expanded or contracted clonotypes were those called significant by both edgeR and NoisET, with noise models trained on biological replicates. edgeR calls used a false discovery rate-adjusted p below 0.01 and a log2 fold-change threshold of 1. PCA with hierarchical clustering of max-normalized trajectories of the 1000 most abundant clonotypes was used as exploratory dynamics analysis. Separately sequenced CD4+ and CD8+ repertoires were used to assign the CD4 or CD8 phenotype of responding clones. TCRdb's own reprocessing of the public reads used fastp at Q25 and MiXCR and kept productive beta chains. Records with the same CDR3 protein are collapsed into one entry carrying the most frequent genes and DNA. Clone size and V and J calls follow TCRdb, not the original study. Within this sample are under 300,000 distinct CDR3 sequences, with 15% to 20% of them counted one time only. Under 25% of the sample rests with the top ten.

V drops 3 bases and J drops 5 bases, leaving 16 bases in between. From cysteine to phenylalanine, the CDR3 is 15 amino acids long. This entry keeps only the CDR3 DNA: 45 bases, framed from base 1. The germline V gene encodes CDR1 KGHSH and CDR2 LQKENI. Ficoll-Paque density gradient centrifugation was the method used to isolate PBMCs. The TCR originated in a man younger than 35 who had mild COVID-19 (a few samples of this study predate the infection). The sample titles of this study are shuffled in the database, so cell type and time point are left out; the donor was told from shared clones. The sequencing input was PBMCs or a T cell subset sorted from them (not recorded which). Recombination linked TRBV18 to TRBJ1-1, with TRBD1 as a weak D call on 5 bases. The CDR3 reads CASSPREVVGTEAFF. Read as DNA, the sequence is TGTGCCAGCTCACCCAGGGAAGTAGTGGGGACTGAAGCTTTCTTT.